This T cell receptor beta chain was recorded in a study of control samples from healthy donors and cancer patients. The V end lost 3 bases, the J end lost 4 bases, and 14 bases lay between the germline ends. Germline CDR1 and CDR2: SGHRS and YFSETQ. The CDR3 extends over 14 amino acids. Measured with immunoSEQ multiplex PCR; TCRdb has only the in-frame clones, and not every one. In the table there are 150,000 or so clones, about 92% of which are singletons. The J gene is TRBJ2-7, the V gene TRBV5-1; D is possibly TRBD1 (6 bases). The receptor was derived from a woman in her forties or fifties in good health. Sequencing used blood. The CDR3 DNA reads TGCGCCAGCAGCTACGGACAGAAGCTATACGAGCAGTACTTC. Amino acids: CASSYGQKLYEQYF.